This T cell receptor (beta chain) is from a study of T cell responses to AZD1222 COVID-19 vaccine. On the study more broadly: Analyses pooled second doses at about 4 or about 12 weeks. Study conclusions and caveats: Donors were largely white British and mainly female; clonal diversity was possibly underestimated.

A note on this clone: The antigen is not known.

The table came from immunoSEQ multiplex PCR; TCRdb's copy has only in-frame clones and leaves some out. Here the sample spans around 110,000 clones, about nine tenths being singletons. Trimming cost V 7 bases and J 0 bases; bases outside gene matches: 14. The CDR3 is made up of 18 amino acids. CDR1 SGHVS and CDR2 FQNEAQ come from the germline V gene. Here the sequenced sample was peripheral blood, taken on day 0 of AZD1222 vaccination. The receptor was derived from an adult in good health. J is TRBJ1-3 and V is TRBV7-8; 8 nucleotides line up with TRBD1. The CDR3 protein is CASTLTPGGLNSGNTIYF. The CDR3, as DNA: TGTGCCAGCACCCTAACGCCAGGGGGCCTAAACTCTGGAAACACCATATATTTT.